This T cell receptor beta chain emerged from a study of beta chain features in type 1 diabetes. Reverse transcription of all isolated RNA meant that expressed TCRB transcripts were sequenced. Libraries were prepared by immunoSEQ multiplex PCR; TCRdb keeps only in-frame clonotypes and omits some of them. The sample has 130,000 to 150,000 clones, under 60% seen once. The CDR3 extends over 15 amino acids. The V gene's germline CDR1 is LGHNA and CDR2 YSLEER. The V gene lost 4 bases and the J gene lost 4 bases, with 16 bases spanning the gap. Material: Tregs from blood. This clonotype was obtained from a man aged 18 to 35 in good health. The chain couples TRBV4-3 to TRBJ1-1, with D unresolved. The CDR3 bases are TGCGCCAGCAGCCTCGAGAGGGCGCGCGGCACTGAAGCTTTCTTT. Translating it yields CASSLERARGTEAFF.